The TCR beta chain described here comes from a study of T cell clones after liver transplantation. Study in general: Three of eight recipients were HCV-positive; others had non-autoimmune, non-viral indications.

This clone was counted only a few times. Its antigen is undetermined. V was clipped by 1 base and J by 8 bases, with 15 bases between them. CDR1 is SGHNT, CDR2 YYREEE, per germline (reference sequence). CDR3 size: 14 residues. Study findings and constraints: A significant post-transplant drop in circulating graft-donor-reactive CD4 TCRbeta sequences occurred in most of the 8 subjects.

The repertoire was sequenced with immunoSEQ multiplex PCR; TCRdb's copy has only in-frame clones and lacks some. Here the sample spans some 59,000 clones, around 70% being singletons. The gene calls are TRBV5-4 and TRBJ1-1; D is unclear. The source is a human patient who received a liver transplant. T cells may partly derive from the graft donor. The specimen was CD4+ T cells from blood, collected at the 22-month timepoint. As DNA, the CDR3 is TGTGCCAGCAGCTTGCGGCCCCCCGATGGGGAAGCTTTCTTT. Amino acid sequence: CASSLRPPDGEAFF.